This T cell receptor (beta chain) was obtained from a study of blood T cell repertoires in COVID-19. CDR1 SGHRS and CDR2 YFSETQ come from the germline V gene. This CDR3 region has 14 residues. Trimming stripped 4 bases from V and 1 base from J, with 11 bases between. Produced via immunoSEQ multiplex PCR; TCRdb's table is partial and in-frame only. This repertoire shows about 200,000 clones, approximately 89% found once; its top ten account for approximately 2.1%. This clonotype originated in a woman between 35 and 50 years old with acute COVID-19. Sequencing used PBMCs or T cells enriched from blood (not recorded which). This chain links TRBV5-1 with TRBJ2-5; D might be TRBD1 (6 bases). CDR3 sequence (DNA): TGCGCCAGCAGCGCTACAGGGTTCCAAGAGACCCAGTACTTC. Translating gives CASSATGFQETQYF. The variable domain in full, with the rest retrieved from reference TRBV5-1 and TRBJ2-5, is KAGVTQTPRYLIKTRGQQVTLSCSPISGHRSVSWYQQTPGQGLQFLFEYFSETQRNKGNFPGRFSGRQFSNSRSEMNVSTLELGDSALYLCASSATGFQETQYFGPGTRLLVL.